These 5 T cell receptor beta chains originate from one sample sequenced in a study of T cell changes during pregnancy in multiple sclerosis. Measured with immunoSEQ multiplex PCR; TCRdb has only the in-frame clones, and not every one. The sample comprises approximately 70,000 clones, about 92% of which are singletons, and roughly 1.5% rests with the top ten. The source material was peripheral blood, sampled after pregnancy. These receptors all come from a female donor with multiple sclerosis, enrolled in a pregnancy study.

With respect to this clone: The same CDR3 arises from other DNA sequences in this sample as well. The rearrangement joins TRBV5-6 to TRBJ2-7; D remains unclear. This CDR3 region has 15 residues. Germline values: CDR1 SGHDT, CDR2 YYEEEE. V was clipped by 0 bases and J by 1 base, with 11 bases between them. The DNA for the CDR3 is TGTGCCAGCAGCTTGGTCTCCTATCGGTCCTACGAGCAGTACTTC. As protein: CASSLVSYRSYEQYF.

This clone was found a few times. The CDR3 DNA reads TGCGCCAGCAGCTTGACTAGCGGGAGCAATGAGCAGTTCTTC. It encodes CASSLTSGSNEQFF. V gene TRBV5-1 combines with J gene TRBJ2-1; 11 bases match TRBD2. With V trimmed by 1 base and J by 6 bases, 0 bases remained unmatched. This CDR3 has 14 residues. Germline V lookup: CDR1 SGHRS, CDR2 YFSETQ. Variable domain in full (rest from reference TRBV5-1 and TRBJ2-1): KAGVTQTPRYLIKTRGQQVTLSCSPISGHRSVSWYQQTPGQGLQFLFEYFSETQRNKGNFPGRFSGRQFSNSRSEMNVSTLELGDSALYLCASSLTSGSNEQFFGPGTRLTVL.

The rearrangement links TRBV5-1 to TRBJ2-4; TRBD2 agrees at 7 bases. In germline, CDR1 is SGHRS, CDR2 YFSETQ. The CDR3 has 14 residues. Trimming cost V 5 bases and J 1 base; bases outside gene matches: 3. The CDR3: CASSERGAKNIQYF. In DNA form, the CDR3 reads TGCGCCAGCAGTGAGCGGGGCGCCAAAAACATTCAGTACTTC.

This sequence joins TRBV6-1 and TRBJ1-3; no reliable D call. This CDR3 is built from 14 residues. V lost 4 bases, J lost 3 bases, and 10 bases lay in between. Germline CDR1 MNHNS, CDR2 SASEGT. CDR3 bases: TGTGCCAGCAGTGTGGGAGGGAATGGAAACACCATATATTTT. Translated: CASSVGGNGNTIYF.

The V and J genes are TRBV14 and TRBJ2-2; 10 positions match TRBD2. The CDR3 has 18 amino acids. Germline V CDR1 and CDR2: SGHDN, FVKESK. Trimming cost V 0 bases and J 6 bases; bases outside gene matches: 10. CDR3 DNA: TGTGCCAGCAGCCAAGAAGCTAGCGGGAGCGTTTGGGCCGGGGAGCTGTTTTTT. Protein product: CASSQEASGSVWAGELFF.